A single sample is the source of the 5 T cell receptor beta chains below, sequenced in a study of T cells in Graves' hyperthyroidism and ophthalmopathy. Amplified TCR beta CDR3 regions derived from RNA transcripts. The HTBI primer set served for first-round RT-PCR of the TCR CDR3. Each CDR3 protein is one row after TCRdb ran MiXCR on the multiplex PCR reads. This sample has some 510,000 distinct CDR3 sequences, with around 45% found just once. Sequencing was performed on peripheral blood or thyroid tissue (not recorded which). Receptors were obtained from a woman under 30 with Graves' hyperthyroidism.

The chain uses TRBV29-1 and TRBJ1-5, with 9 bases matching TRBD1. V lost 6 bases and J lost 1; bases outside the gene matches: 4. CDR1 is SQVTM and CDR2 is ANQGSEA in the germline V gene. This CDR3 is built from 14 residues. DNA for the CDR3: TGCAGCGTCTTGACAGGGGGGAGCAATCAGCCCCAGCATTTT. This encodes CSVLTGGSNQPQHF.

The chain couples TRBV2 to TRBJ2-2; TRBD2 matches at 11 bases. CDR3 length: 16 amino acids. V lost 2 bases, J lost 5 bases, and 4 bases stayed unmatched. The V gene's germline CDR1 is SNHLY and CDR2 FYNNEI. The DNA for the CDR3 is TGTGCCAGCAGTGAACTAGCGGGAGGAGGGACCGGGGAGCTGTTTTTT. Amino acids: CASSELAGGGTGELFF. Using reference TRBV2 and TRBJ2-2 for the parts outside the CDR3, the full variable domain is EPEVTQTPSHQVTQMGQEVILRCVPISNHLYFYWYRQILGQKVEFLVSFYNNEISEKSEIFDDQFSVERPDGSNFTLKIRSTKLEDSAMYFCASSELAGGGTGELFFGEGSRLTVL.

This clonotype was seen a handful of times. The chain carries TRBV29-1 and TRBJ2-5; 7 positions agree with TRBD2. Germline-derived CDR1 and CDR2 are SQVTM and ANQGSEA. Trimming removed 4 bases from V and 3 bases from J; junction bases left unmatched: 2. The CDR3 covers 12 residues. The CDR3 here is CSVGAGEETQYF. For the CDR3, the DNA is TGCAGCGTTGGTGCGGGAGAAGAGACCCAGTACTTC.

This clonotype occurred a few times. This chain links TRBV6-1 with TRBJ2-5; 11 nucleotides line up with TRBD2. Germline CDR1 and CDR2: MNHNS and SASEGT. Trimming at V came to 6 bases and at J to 0 bases, leaving 9 bases not matched to a gene. There are 17 residues in the CDR3. The CDR3 is CASSRRLAGLYQETQYF. CDR3 sequence (DNA): TGTGCCAGCAGCCGACGACTAGCGGGATTGTACCAAGAGACCCAGTACTTC.

The chain recombines TRBV7-9 with TRBJ2-5, with 9 bases matching TRBD1. The CDR3 is 16 residues long. V shed 7 bases, J shed 5 bases, and the junction held 14 bases outside the gene matches. CDR1 is SEHNR, CDR2 FQNEAQ, per germline (reference sequence). CDR3 sequence: CASNPLRDRVRETQYF. The CDR3 DNA reads TGTGCCAGCAACCCCCTCCGGGACAGGGTCCGGGAGACCCAGTACTTC.